This T cell receptor beta chain is from a study of T cells after yellow fever vaccination. This clonotype was found a few times. What it recognizes is unknown. Overall study findings and caveats: A small proportion of clonotypes was detected in both the CD4 and CD8 compartments. The bulk population could contribute abundant contaminating clonotypes to FACS-sorted repertoires. Post-booster reappearance was seen for most primary-vaccination clones (about 96% CD4, around 90% CD8).

The authors made TCR cDNA by 5'RACE template switching, adding a universal primer site and UMIs. TCRdb re-called the 5' RACE reads with MiXCR, one entry per CDR3 protein. The table includes roughly 160,000 distinct CDR3 sequences, approximately 10% detected once. The sequence came from a young man who received the YFV17D yellow fever vaccine. Sequenced here: CD8+ T cells sorted from PBMCs, sampled 45 days after the yellow fever booster vaccination.

CDR3: CASSQGPGTGAFIYGYTF. The CDR3 DNA sequence: TGCGCCAGCAGCCAAGGACCCGGGACAGGGGCCTTTATCTACGGCTACACCTTC. The V call is TRBV4-3, the J call TRBJ1-2, with TRBD1 matching over 10 bases. CDR1 and CDR2 from the germline V gene are LGHNA and YSLEER. With V trimmed by 1 base and J by 8 bases, 16 bases remained unmatched. The length of the CDR3 is 18 residues.